The T cell receptor beta chain described here comes from a study of OX40 agonist ivuxolimab in advanced cancers. Background on the study: Hepatocellular carcinoma, melanoma, renal cell or head and neck cancer occurred in dose-escalation patients. People who had prior anti-PD-1, anti-PD-L1 or anti-CTLA-4 therapy could take part, and roughly 44% had some.

On this clone: Its antigen is still unknown.

Profiling relied on immunoSEQ multiplex PCR, and the TCRdb table lists in-frame clones only, not all of them. The data show about 79,000 clones, around 94% seen once. Systemic immunosuppression or autoimmune disease history was grounds to exclude patients. General study findings and limits: Some nonresponders additionally presented with little normalized T-cell clonal expansion.

V lost 5 bases and J lost 4, with 21 bases in between. Looked up from germline, CDR1 is SGHAT and CDR2 is FQNNGV. This CDR3 contains 16 residues. The chain has TRBV11-2 and TRBJ2-7; no definite D call. This specimen consisted of CD4+ or CD8+ T cells sorted from blood, obtained in a trial of the OX40 agonist ivuxolimab. The sequence was collected from an adult with an advanced solid tumor such as melanoma, head and neck, liver or kidney cancer. CDR3 in DNA: TGTGCCAGCAGCCCTTCGACCGACATGCGCTCGTACGAGCAGTACTTC. Amino acid sequence: CASSPSTDMRSYEQYF.